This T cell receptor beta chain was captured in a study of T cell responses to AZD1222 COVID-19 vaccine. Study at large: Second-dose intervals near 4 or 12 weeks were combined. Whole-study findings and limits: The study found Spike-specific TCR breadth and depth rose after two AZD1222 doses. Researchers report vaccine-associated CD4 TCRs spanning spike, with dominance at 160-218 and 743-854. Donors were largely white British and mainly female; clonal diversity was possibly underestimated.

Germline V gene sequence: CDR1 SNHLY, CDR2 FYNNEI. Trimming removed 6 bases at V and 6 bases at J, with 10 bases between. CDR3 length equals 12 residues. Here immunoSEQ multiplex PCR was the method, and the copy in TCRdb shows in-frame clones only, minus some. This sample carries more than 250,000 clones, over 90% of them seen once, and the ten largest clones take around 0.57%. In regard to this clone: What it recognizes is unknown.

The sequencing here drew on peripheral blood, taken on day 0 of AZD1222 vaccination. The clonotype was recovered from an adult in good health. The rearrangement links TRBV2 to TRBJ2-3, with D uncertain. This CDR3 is CASSLGSDTQYF. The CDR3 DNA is TGTGCCAGCAGCTTGGGGTCGGATACGCAGTATTTT.